This T cell receptor beta chain was recovered during a study of control samples from healthy donors and cancer patients. This CDR3 spans 15 amino acids. The germline V gene encodes CDR1 WNHNN and CDR2 SYGVQD (reference sequence). V was pared by 2 bases and J by 0 bases, with 8 bases between. Assay used: immunoSEQ multiplex PCR; TCRdb lists only in-frame clones, some missing. This sample has some 140,000 clones; about nine tenths occur once, and the top ten carry around 8.2%. This clone was counted between two and nine times. The J gene is TRBJ2-4, the V gene TRBV10-1, with D unresolved. Source material: blood. This sequence was found in a woman aged 25 to 39 in good health. The CDR3 region is CASSEPGLAKNIQYF. The CDR3 bases are TGCGCCAGCAGTGAGCCGGGTCTAGCCAAAAACATTCAGTACTTC.